A selection of T cell receptor beta chains follows, all from one sample in a study of radiotherapy plus CTLA-4 blockade in lung cancer. Assay: immunoSEQ multiplex PCR; the TCRdb copy retains only in-frame clones and omits some. The top ten clones hold about 3.5% of a sample with some 98,000 clones, approximately 78% of them seen once. Material: peripheral blood, obtained from a patient treated with radiotherapy plus ipilimumab. These receptors all come from a human donor with non-small cell lung cancer who had a partial response to radiotherapy plus ipilimumab. Each CDR3 is given with its conserved first and last residue. The D gene is left open where the match is weak. Only some rows state a clone size, as once, few, many or a class for expanded clones.

V: TRBV11-3
J: TRBJ2-7
D: -
size: few
CDR3: CASSLDRLVLDEQYF

V: TRBV27
J: TRBJ2-1
D: -
size: -
CDR3: CASTTRQHSYNEQFF

V: TRBV2
J: TRBJ2-7
D: -
size: -
CDR3: CASASFSSYEQYF

V: TRBV5-4
J: TRBJ1-1
D: -
size: -
CDR3: CASSWGGANTEAFF

V: TRBV6-1
J: -
D: TRBD1
size: -
CDR3: CASSEYGTASYEQYF

V: TRBV28
J: TRBJ1-1
D: -
size: once
CDR3: CASSLLLQGNTEAFF

V: TRBV11-1
J: TRBJ2-7
D: TRBD2
size: -
CDR3: CASSPTSPTYEQYF

V: TRBV2
J: TRBJ1-1
D: -
size: -
CDR3: CASRDPRKSNTEAFF

V: TRBV7-6
J: TRBJ1-5
D: -
size: few
CDR3: CASSFNPSGQPQHF

V: TRBV27
J: TRBJ2-3
D: TRBD2
size: -
CDR3: CASSLSSLAGLDDTQYF

V: TRBV5-4
J: TRBJ2-5
D: TRBD2
size: -
CDR3: CASSDILAARPKETQYF

V: TRBV5-5
J: TRBJ2-7
D: -
size: once
CDR3: CASSWATGSSYEQYF

V: TRBV6-1
J: TRBJ2-5
D: -
size: -
CDR3: CASSELPAGPRGTQYF

V: TRBV11-2
J: TRBJ2-2
D: -
size: -
CDR3: CASSLAQVAGELFF

V: TRBV6-5
J: TRBJ1-5
D: -
size: -
CDR3: CASSYDEVQPQHF

V: TRBV25-1
J: TRBJ2-7
D: -
size: -
CDR3: CASSEWGAGGQYF

V: TRBV19
J: TRBJ1-2
D: -
size: -
CDR3: CASSMLPGVYGYTF

V: TRBV6-5
J: TRBJ2-1
D: TRBD2
size: -
CDR3: CASSGTSSYNEQFF

V: TRBV28
J: TRBJ1-1
D: TRBD1
size: -
CDR3: CASSRGQKWSEAFF

V: TRBV7-9
J: TRBJ1-4
D: TRBD1
size: -
CDR3: CASTLQGTDEKLFF

V: TRBV18
J: TRBJ2-5
D: -
size: -
CDR3: CASSPRGGQETQYF

V: TRBV27
J: TRBJ2-3
D: TRBD2
size: -
CDR3: CASSLAFLAGGRADTQYF

V: TRBV27
J: TRBJ1-1
D: TRBD1
size: -
CDR3: CASSRDRGGRNTEAFF

V: TRBV30
J: TRBJ1-5
D: TRBD1
size: -
CDR3: CAWSVRGTENNQPQHF

V: TRBV18
J: TRBJ2-2
D: TRBD2
size: -
CDR3: CASSPQTSGNTGELFF

V: TRBV9
J: TRBJ2-7
D: TRBD2
size: -
CDR3: CASTAGLAGSYEQYF

V: TRBV5-5
J: TRBJ1-6
D: TRBD1
size: -
CDR3: CASSLSQGGSYNSPLHF

V: TRBV19
J: TRBJ2-5
D: -
size: -
CDR3: CASGEWGEETQYF

V: TRBV6-5
J: TRBJ1-1
D: -
size: -
CDR3: CASSYPGLTSTEAFF

V: TRBV11-2
J: TRBJ2-2
D: -
size: -
CDR3: CASSKILASANTGELFF

V: TRBV7-3
J: TRBJ1-1
D: TRBD1
size: once
CDR3: CASSQGEDTEAFF

V: TRBV4-2
J: TRBJ1-5
D: -
size: -
CDR3: CASRLDRNSNQPQHF

V: TRBV2
J: TRBJ1-2
D: -
size: -
CDR3: CASSLLGLGAYGYTF

V: TRBV28
J: TRBJ2-7
D: TRBD1
size: few
CDR3: CASSPGTGEQYF

V: TRBV7-2
J: TRBJ2-3
D: -
size: -
CDR3: CASSLERGDTQYF

V: TRBV28
J: TRBJ1-1
D: -
size: -
CDR3: CASTFLGSTEAFF

V: TRBV6-1
J: TRBJ1-2
D: -
size: once
CDR3: CASSDREGYGYTF

V: TRBV4-2
J: TRBJ2-7
D: TRBD2
size: once
CDR3: CASSQDFGTSGTTYEQYF

V: TRBV5-4
J: TRBJ2-2
D: TRBD2
size: -
CDR3: CASSARGGDTGELFF

V: TRBV11-2
J: TRBJ2-5
D: -
size: -
CDR3: CASTPGVLAIETQYF